This TCR beta chain came from a study of CD8 T cells in Susac syndrome. Negative isolation was applied to CD8+ and CD4+ T cells, and FACS enrichment was applied to TEMRA cells. An input of roughly 0.45 to 1 ug of RNA was subjected to reverse transcription using random hexamers. MiXCR was run by TCRdb on the immunoSEQ multiplex PCR reads, yielding one entry per CDR3 protein. The table has some 120,000 distinct CDR3 sequences, about 95% seen once. The sequence was collected from a human donor in good health. Sequences were obtained from CD4+ T cells from PBMCs.

The DNA for the CDR3 is TGTGCCAGCAGTTACACCCTGACAGCGCAGCCCCAGCATTTT. As protein: CASSYTLTAQPQHF. The V gene is TRBV6-2 or TRBV6-3, the J gene TRBJ1-5, with D maybe TRBD1 (5 bases). CDR1 and CDR2 from the germline V gene are MNHEY and SVGEGT. This CDR3 is built from 14 residues. The V end was cut by 2 bases, the J end by 7 bases, with 12 bases between.